This TCR beta chain derives from a study of T cell responses to AZD1222 COVID-19 vaccine. Overall study context: Second-dose timings of about 4 or about 12 weeks were pooled.

The germline gives CDR1 SGHVS, CDR2 FQNEAQ. Germline trimming cut 0 bases from V and 3 bases from J; bases unmatched to any gene: 2. CDR3 length: 17 residues. Broader study findings: Across the whole spike, CD4 TCRs peaked at regions 160-218 and 743-854. Nearly half of spike-specific TCRs reportedly target unmutated variant regions. Without day 14 samples, only post-peak T cell repertoires were studied.

The method was immunoSEQ multiplex PCR; TCRdb's version includes in-frame clones alone and lacks a portion of them. This table holds 150,000 to 200,000 clones, just under 95% found once. About this clone: Its antigen is not identified.

The material was peripheral blood, obtained on day 0 of AZD1222 vaccination. The chain employs TRBV7-8 and TRBJ2-1, with TRBD2 matching 13 bases. This clonotype was sampled from an adult in good health. DNA for the CDR3: TGTGCCAGCAGCTTAGCACTAGCGGGGGGGCACTACAATGAGCAGTTCTTC. Translating it yields CASSLALAGGHYNEQFF. The variable domain in full, with the rest retrieved from reference TRBV7-8 and TRBJ2-1, is GAGVSQSPRYKVAKRGQDVALRCDPISGHVSLFWYQQALGQGPEFLTYFQNEAQLDKSGLPSDRFFAERPEGSVSTLKIQRTQQEDSAVYLCASSLALAGGHYNEQFFGPGTRLTVL.